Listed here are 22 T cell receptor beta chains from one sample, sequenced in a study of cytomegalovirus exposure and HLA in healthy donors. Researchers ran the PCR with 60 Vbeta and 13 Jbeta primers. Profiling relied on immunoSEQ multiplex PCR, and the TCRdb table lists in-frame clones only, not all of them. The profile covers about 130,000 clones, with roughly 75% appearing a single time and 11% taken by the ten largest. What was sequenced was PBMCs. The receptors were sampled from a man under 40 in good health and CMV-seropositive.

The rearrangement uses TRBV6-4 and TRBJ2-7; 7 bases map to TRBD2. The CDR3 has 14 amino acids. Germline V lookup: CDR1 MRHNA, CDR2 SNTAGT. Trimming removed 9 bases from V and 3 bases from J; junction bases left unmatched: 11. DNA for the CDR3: TGTGCCAGAGGGGTCGGGACTATATTCTACGAGCAGTACTTC. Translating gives CARGVGTIFYEQYF.

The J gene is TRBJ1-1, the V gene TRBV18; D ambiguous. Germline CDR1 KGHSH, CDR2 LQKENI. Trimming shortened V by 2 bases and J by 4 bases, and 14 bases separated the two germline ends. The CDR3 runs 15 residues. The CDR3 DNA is TGTGCCAGCTCACCAGGGCAACATAGAAGCACTGAAGCTTTCTTT. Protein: CASSPGQHRSTEAFF. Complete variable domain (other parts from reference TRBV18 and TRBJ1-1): NAGVMQNPRHLVRRRGQEARLRCSPMKGHSHVYWYRQLPEEGLKFMVYLQKENIIDESGMPKERFSAEFPKEGPSILRIQQVVRGDSAAYFCASSPGQHRSTEAFFGQGTRLTVV.

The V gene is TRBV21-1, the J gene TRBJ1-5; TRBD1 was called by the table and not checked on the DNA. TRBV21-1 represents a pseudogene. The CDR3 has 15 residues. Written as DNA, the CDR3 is TGTGCCAGCAGCAAGGGAGACAGGGCCCATCAGCCCCAGCATTTT. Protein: CASSKGDRAHQPQHF.

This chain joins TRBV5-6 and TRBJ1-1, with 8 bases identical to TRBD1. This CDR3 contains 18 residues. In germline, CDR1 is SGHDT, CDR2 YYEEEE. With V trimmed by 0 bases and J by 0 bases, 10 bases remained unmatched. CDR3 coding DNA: TGTGCCAGCAGCTTGGAGGCGTGGGCAGGGGGCATGAACACTGAAGCTTTCTTT. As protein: CASSLEAWAGGMNTEAFF.

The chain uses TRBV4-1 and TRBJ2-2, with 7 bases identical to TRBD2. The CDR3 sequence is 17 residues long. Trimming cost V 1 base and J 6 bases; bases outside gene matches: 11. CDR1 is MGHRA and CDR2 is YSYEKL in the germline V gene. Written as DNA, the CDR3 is TGCGCCAGCAGCCAAGTAGGAGGGAGGGGAAGGGCCGGGGAGCTGTTTTTT. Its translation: CASSQVGGRGRAGELFF.

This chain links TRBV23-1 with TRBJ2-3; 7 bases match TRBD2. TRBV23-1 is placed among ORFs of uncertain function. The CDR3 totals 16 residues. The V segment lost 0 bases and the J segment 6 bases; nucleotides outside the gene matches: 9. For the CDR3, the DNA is TGCGCCAGCAGTCAATCGTCCAGCGGGATTCAGGATACGCAGTATTTT. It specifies CASSQSSSGIQDTQYF.

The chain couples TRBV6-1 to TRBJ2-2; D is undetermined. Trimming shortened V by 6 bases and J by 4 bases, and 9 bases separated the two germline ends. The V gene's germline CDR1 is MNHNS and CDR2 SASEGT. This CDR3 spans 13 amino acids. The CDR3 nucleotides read TGTGCCAGCAGCTATGTACGCACCGGGGAGCTGTTTTTT. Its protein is CASSYVRTGELFF.

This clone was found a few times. The CDR3 reads CASSLASGRVTYEQYF. The CDR3 DNA reads as TGCGCCAGCAGCTTGGCTTCCGGGAGAGTCACCTACGAGCAGTACTTC. The rearrangement uses TRBV5-1 and TRBJ2-7; a possible D gene is TRBD2 (6 bases). The CDR3 is made up of 16 amino acids. Trimming removed 0 bases from V and 2 bases from J, with 15 bases in between. Per germline, CDR1 SGHRS and CDR2 YFSETQ.

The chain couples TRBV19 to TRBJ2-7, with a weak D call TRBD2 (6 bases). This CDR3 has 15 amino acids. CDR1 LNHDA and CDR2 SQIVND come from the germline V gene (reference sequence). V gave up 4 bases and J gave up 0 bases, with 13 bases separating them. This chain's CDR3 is CASSNRDLSSYEQYF. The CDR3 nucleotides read TGTGCCAGTAGTAACCGGGACTTGAGCTCCTACGAGCAGTACTTC.

The CDR3 loop is CASSQGPGQPYEQYF. The CDR3 nucleotides are TGTGCCAGCAGCCAAGGACCGGGACAGCCCTACGAGCAGTACTTC. The chain joins TRBV14 to TRBJ2-7, with 7 nucleotides matching TRBD1. The CDR3 sequence is 15 residues long. With V trimmed by 1 base and J by 2 bases, 5 bases remained unmatched. Germline lookup yields CDR1 SGHDN and CDR2 FVKESK.

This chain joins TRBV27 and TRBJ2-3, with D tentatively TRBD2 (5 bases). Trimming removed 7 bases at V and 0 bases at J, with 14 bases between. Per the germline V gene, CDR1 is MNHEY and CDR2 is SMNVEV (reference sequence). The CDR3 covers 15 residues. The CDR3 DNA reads TGTGCCAGCATCCCCGGAGGTATAAGCACAGATACGCAGTATTTT. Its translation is CASIPGGISTDTQYF.

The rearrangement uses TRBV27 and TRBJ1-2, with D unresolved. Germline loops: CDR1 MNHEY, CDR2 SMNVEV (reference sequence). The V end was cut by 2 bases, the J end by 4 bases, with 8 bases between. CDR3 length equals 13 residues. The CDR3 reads CASSLDIRYGYTF. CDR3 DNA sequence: TGTGCCAGCAGTTTAGACATCCGCTATGGCTACACCTTC.

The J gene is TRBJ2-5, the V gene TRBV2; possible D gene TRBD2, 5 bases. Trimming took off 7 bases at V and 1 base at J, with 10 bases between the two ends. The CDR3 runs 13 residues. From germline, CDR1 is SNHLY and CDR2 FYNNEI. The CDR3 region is CASMRTLQETQYF. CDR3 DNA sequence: TGTGCCAGCATGCGGACTCTCCAAGAGACCCAGTACTTC.

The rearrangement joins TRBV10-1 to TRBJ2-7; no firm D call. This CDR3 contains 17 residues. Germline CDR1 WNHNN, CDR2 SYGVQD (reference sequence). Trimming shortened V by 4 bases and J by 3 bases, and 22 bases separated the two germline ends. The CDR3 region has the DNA TGCGCCAGCAGTGCCCCGAGCTTTCCCCGAACCTGCTACGAGCAGTACTTC. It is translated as CASSAPSFPRTCYEQYF.

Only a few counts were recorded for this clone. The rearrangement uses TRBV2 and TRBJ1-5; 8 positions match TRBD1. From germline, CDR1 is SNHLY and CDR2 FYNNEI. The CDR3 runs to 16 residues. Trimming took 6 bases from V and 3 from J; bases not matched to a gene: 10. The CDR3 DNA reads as TGTGCCAGCAGGCTTGGCGACAGGGGACTCAATCAGCCCCAGCATTTT. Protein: CASRLGDRGLNQPQHF.

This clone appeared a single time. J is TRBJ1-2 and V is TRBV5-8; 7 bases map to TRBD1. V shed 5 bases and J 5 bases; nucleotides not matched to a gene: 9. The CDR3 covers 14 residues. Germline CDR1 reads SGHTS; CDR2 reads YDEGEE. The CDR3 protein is CASRPGTESYGYTF. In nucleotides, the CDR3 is TGTGCCAGCAGGCCTGGGACAGAGAGTTATGGCTACACCTTC.

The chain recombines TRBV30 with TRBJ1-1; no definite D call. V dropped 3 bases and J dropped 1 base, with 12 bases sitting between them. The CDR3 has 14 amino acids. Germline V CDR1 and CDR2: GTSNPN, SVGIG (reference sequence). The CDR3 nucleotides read TGTGCCTGGAGCCCAGGTCGGGGGAACACTGAAGCTTTCTTT. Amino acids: CAWSPGRGNTEAFF.

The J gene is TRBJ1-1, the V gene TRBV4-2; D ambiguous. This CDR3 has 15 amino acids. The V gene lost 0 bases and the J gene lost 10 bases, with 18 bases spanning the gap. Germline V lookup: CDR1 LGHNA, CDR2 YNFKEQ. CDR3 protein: CASSQDLGSGSGAFF. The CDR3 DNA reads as TGTGCCAGCAGCCAAGATCTCGGCAGCGGATCGGGAGCTTTCTTT.

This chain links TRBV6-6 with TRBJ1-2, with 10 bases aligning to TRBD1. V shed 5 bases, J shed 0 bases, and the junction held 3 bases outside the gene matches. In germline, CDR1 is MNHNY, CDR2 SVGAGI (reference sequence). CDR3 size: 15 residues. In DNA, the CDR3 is TGTGCCAGCAGTAAGGGACAGGGGACTAACTATGGCTACACCTTC. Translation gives CASSKGQGTNYGYTF.

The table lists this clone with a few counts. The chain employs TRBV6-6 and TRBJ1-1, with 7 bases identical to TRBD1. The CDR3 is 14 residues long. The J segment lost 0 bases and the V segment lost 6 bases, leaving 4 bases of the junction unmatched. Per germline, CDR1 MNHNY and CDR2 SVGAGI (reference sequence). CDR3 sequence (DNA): TGTGCCAGCAGCCGGGACAGCATGAACACTGAAGCTTTCTTT. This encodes CASSRDSMNTEAFF.

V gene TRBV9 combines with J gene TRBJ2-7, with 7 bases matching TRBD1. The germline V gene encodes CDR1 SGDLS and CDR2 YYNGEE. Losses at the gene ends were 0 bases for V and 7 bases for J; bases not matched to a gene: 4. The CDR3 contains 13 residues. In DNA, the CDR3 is TGTGCCAGCAGCGTAGGAACAGGGGTGGAGCAGTACTTC. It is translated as CASSVGTGVEQYF.

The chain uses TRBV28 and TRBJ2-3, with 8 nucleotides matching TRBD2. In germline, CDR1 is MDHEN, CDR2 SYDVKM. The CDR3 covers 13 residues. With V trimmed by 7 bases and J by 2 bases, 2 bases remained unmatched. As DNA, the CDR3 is TGTGCCAGCACGGGGGGGAACACAGATACGCAGTATTTT. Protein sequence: CASTGGNTDTQYF.